The 18 T cell receptor beta chains below come from one sample, sequenced in a study of blood T cell repertoires in COVID-19. The table came from immunoSEQ multiplex PCR; TCRdb's copy has only in-frame clones and leaves some out. Seen here are roughly 400,000 clones, 89% observed once, and the top ten hold 1.7%. The sequencing sample was made of PBMCs or T cells enriched from blood (not recorded which). These receptors were obtained from a woman aged 25 to 39 who had recovered from COVID-19.

This clone showed up just once. The chain employs TRBV2 and TRBJ1-2, with D possibly matching TRBD1 (5 bases). The ends were cut back, 10 bases at V and 8 bases at J, with 20 bases in the middle. Germline CDR1 SNHLY, CDR2 FYNNEI. There are 13 residues in the CDR3. CDR3 nucleotide sequence: TGTGCCAACCTCGACAGAAGCGTCGCGGGCTACACCTTC. Amino acid sequence: CANLDRSVAGYTF.

The chain recombines TRBV28 with TRBJ2-1, with 9 positions matching TRBD2. The CDR3 is 12 residues long. Trimming took 4 bases from V and 10 from J; bases not matched to a gene: 2. Germline V gene data show CDR1 as MDHEN and CDR2 as SYDVKM. CDR3 region: CASSSGLAEQFF. Here the CDR3 DNA reads TGTGCCAGCAGTTCGGGACTAGCCGAGCAGTTCTTC.

The chain links TRBV4-1 to TRBJ1-2; TRBD1 aligns across 10 bases. The CDR3 runs to 15 residues. V shed 1 base, J shed 6 bases, and the junction held 5 bases outside the gene matches. Germline V gives CDR1 MGHRA, CDR2 YSYEKL. The CDR3 here is CASSQVKTGGDGYTF. The CDR3 DNA sequence: TGCGCCAGCAGCCAAGTTAAGACAGGGGGCGATGGCTACACCTTC.

The gene calls are TRBV20-1 and TRBJ1-1; 7 nucleotides agree with TRBD1. The V and J ends lost 4 bases and 7 bases, in that order; junction bases with no gene match: 6. Germline lookup yields CDR1 DFQATT and CDR2 SNEGSKA (reference sequence). The CDR3 has 12 residues. The CDR3 spells CSAIDRANEAFF. DNA of the CDR3: TGCAGTGCTATTGACAGGGCAAATGAAGCTTTCTTT.

This chain joins TRBV11-2 and TRBJ1-5; D gene ambiguous. This CDR3 has 13 amino acids. The V end was cut by 1 base, the J end by 5 bases, with 6 bases between. CDR1 and CDR2 (germline): SGHAT, FQNNGV. This CDR3 is CASSLGQYQPQHF. DNA of the CDR3: TGTGCCAGCAGCTTAGGGCAATATCAGCCCCAGCATTTT.

V is TRBV14 and J is TRBJ2-7; D is perhaps TRBD1 (6 bases). The CDR3 runs to 19 residues. Deletions cut 1 base from V and 3 bases from J, with 25 bases between. In germline, CDR1 is SGHDN, CDR2 FVKESK. The CDR3 spells CASSQVSSPQEDSDYEQYF. Written as DNA, the CDR3 is TGTGCCAGCAGCCAAGTGTCATCCCCCCAAGAGGACAGCGACTACGAGCAGTACTTC.

CDR3 nucleotide sequence: TGTGCCAGCAGCGCCGTCACAGGCACAGATACGCAGTATTTT. As protein: CASSAVTGTDTQYF. This sequence joins TRBV5-4 and TRBJ2-3, with unresolved D. V was pared by 4 bases and J by 1 base, with 10 bases between. The CDR3 runs to 14 residues. CDR1 is SGHNT, CDR2 YYREEE, per germline (reference sequence).

The rearrangement joins TRBV28 to TRBJ2-3, with 7 bases lining up with TRBD2. The J segment lost 10 bases and the V segment lost 5 bases, leaving 12 bases of the junction unmatched. CDR1 and CDR2 (germline): MDHEN, SYDVKM. The CDR3 totals 14 residues. The CDR3 region has the DNA TGTGCCAGCAGTGCAAATACGGGACTACTTCCGCAGTATTTT. Translated: CASSANTGLLPQYF.

The chain combines TRBV28 with TRBJ1-5; a possible D gene is TRBD1 (5 bases). CDR3 length: 16 amino acids. Germline V lookup: CDR1 MDHEN, CDR2 SYDVKM. Trimming stripped 2 bases from V and 3 bases from J, with 14 bases between. The CDR3 reads CASSLRPRANNQPQHF. CDR3 sequence (DNA): TGTGCCAGCAGTTTACGCCCCAGGGCGAACAATCAGCCCCAGCATTTT.

The chain joins TRBV24-1 to TRBJ1-2, with 8 bases that match TRBD1. The ends lost 3 bases at V and 7 bases at J; junction bases unmatched: 3. This CDR3 is built from 13 residues. Germline loops: CDR1 KGHDR, CDR2 SFDVKD. The CDR3 DNA follows: TGTGCCACCAGTGATCAGGGGGCTGGTGGCTACACCTTC. Its translation: CATSDQGAGGYTF.

The V call is TRBV10-3, the J call TRBJ1-1; the D is unclear. V dropped 11 bases and J dropped 0 bases, with 16 bases sitting between them. Per the germline V gene, CDR1 is ENHRY and CDR2 is SYGVKD. CDR3 length: 14 residues. The CDR3 loop is CAANIGLLNTEAFF. In DNA, the CDR3 is TGTGCCGCTAACATCGGACTTTTGAACACTGAAGCTTTCTTT.

This clone appeared a single time. The chain combines TRBV10-3 with TRBJ2-7; tentative D call: TRBD2 (6 bases). The CDR3 has 13 residues. Germline V gene lookup returns CDR1 ENHRY and CDR2 SYGVKD. The V gene lost 5 bases and the J gene lost 3 bases, with 11 bases spanning the gap. The CDR3 DNA sequence: TGTGCCATCAGTCGTAATAGCGGCTACGAGCAGTACTTC. This encodes CAISRNSGYEQYF.

The J gene is TRBJ1-2, the V gene TRBV7-2, with 8 bases that match TRBD1. The trim removed 2 bases at V and 4 bases at J, leaving 6 bases unmatched. There are 15 residues in the CDR3. Germline V lookup: CDR1 SGHTA, CDR2 FQGNSA. CDR3 amino acids: CASSLRSDRGYGYTF. In nucleotides, the CDR3 is TGTGCCAGCAGCTTAAGATCTGACAGGGGCTATGGCTACACCTTC.

The chain employs TRBV7-8 and TRBJ2-1; 9 positions match TRBD2. CDR1 SGHVS and CDR2 FQNEAQ come from the germline V gene. V dropped 10 bases and J dropped 6; count of bases not matched to a gene: 7. The CDR3 has 13 residues. CDR3 in DNA: TGTGCCACTGAGCTAGCGGGGCGCAATGAGCAGTTCTTC. Translation gives CATELAGRNEQFF.

The chain employs TRBV9 and TRBJ1-2; D gene ambiguous. This CDR3 region has 16 residues. CDR1 and CDR2 (germline): SGDLS, YYNGEE. Deletions cut 0 bases from V and 0 bases from J, with 12 bases between. CDR3 nucleotides: TGTGCCAGCAGCGTAGGAACAGCCGATCCTAACTATGGCTACACCTTC. Translation gives CASSVGTADPNYGYTF.

V is TRBV5-6 and J is TRBJ2-7, with D perhaps matching TRBD1 (6 bases). Germline V gives CDR1 SGHDT, CDR2 YYEEEE. This CDR3 spans 15 amino acids. The ends were cut back, 4 bases at V and 5 bases at J, with 19 bases in the middle. The CDR3 nucleotides read TGTGCCAGCAGCCGAGAACTCTTACAGGGAAACGAGCAGTACTTC. Protein: CASSRELLQGNEQYF.

The V gene is TRBV19, the J gene TRBJ1-2, with TRBD1 matching 8 bases. In germline, CDR1 is LNHDA, CDR2 SQIVND (reference sequence). This CDR3 is 14 amino acids long. J lost 4 bases, V lost 5 bases, and 6 bases had no gene match. CDR3 nucleotide sequence: TGTGCCAGTAGTGGACAGGGAGTGGGCTATGGCTACACCTTC. This gives the protein CASSGQGVGYGYTF.

This chain links TRBV9 with TRBJ2-7; 9 nucleotides agree with TRBD2. V dropped 3 bases and J dropped 9; count of bases not matched to a gene: 13. Germline V lookup: CDR1 SGDLS, CDR2 YYNGEE. The CDR3 totals 15 residues. The CDR3 loop is CASSAARTSDAGQYF. The DNA of the CDR3 is TGTGCCAGCAGCGCGGCTCGGACTAGCGACGCCGGGCAGTACTTC. The full variable domain, its missing parts supplied by reference TRBV9 and TRBJ2-7, is DSGVTQTPKHLITATGQRVTLRCSPRSGDLSVYWYQQSLDQGLQFLIQYYNGEERAKGNILERFSAQQFPDLHSELNLSSLELGDSALYFCASSAARTSDAGQYFGPGTRLTVT.